These 7 T cell receptor beta chains were sequenced from one sample in a study of CD8+ T cells in alopecia areata (dated by TCRdb to 2016 to 2018). Library creation used the immunoSEQ multiplex PCR assay. RNA was extracted from all samples and reverse transcribed into cDNA as template for TCR sequencing. Drawn from immuneACCESS, this table holds only the in-frame rearrangements with V and J called that TCRdb kept. Clones are partly lost; checked studies trace under half to an unresolved V gene and leave the rest unexplained. The sample table shows 120,000 or so clones, and less than 50% are seen once. 10% to 13% of the sample goes to the ten largest clones. Sequenced input: NKG2D-low CD8+ T cells sorted from blood. Interpreted using the paper, the cell subset or site label stands for: sorted CD8+ NKG2D-low blood T cells. The receptors shown here come from a human donor with alopecia areata.

V and J are TRBV30 and TRBJ2-3; D could derive from TRBD1 or TRBD2 (5 bases each). The CDR3 consists of 13 residues. V shed 4 bases and J shed 1 base, with 9 bases lying between them. The V gene's germline CDR1 is GTSNPN and CDR2 SVGIG (reference sequence). CDR3 bases: TGTGCCTGGACACGAGGGGGCACAGATACGCAGTATTTT. This codes for CAWTRGGTDTQYF.

Only a few counts were recorded for this clone. V gene TRBV29-1 combines with J gene TRBJ2-5; 8 nucleotides align to TRBD1. The CDR3 covers 15 residues. The V gene's germline CDR1 is SQVTM and CDR2 ANQGSEA. Trimming took 6 bases from V and 0 from J; bases not matched to a gene: 9. CDR3 residues: CSVGRTTGDQETQYF. In DNA, the CDR3 is TGCAGCGTCGGGCGTACGACAGGGGACCAAGAGACCCAGTACTTC.

The genes are TRBV4-1 and TRBJ2-2, with unresolved D. Trimming pared 3 bases from V and 3 bases from J, leaving 2 bases between. Germline V gene sequence: CDR1 MGHRA, CDR2 YSYEKL. The CDR3 covers 12 residues. DNA of the CDR3: TGCGCCAGCAGCCAGTACACCGGGGAGCTGTTTTTT. This sequence encodes CASSQYTGELFF.

The V gene is TRBV28, the J gene TRBJ1-5, with D uncertain. The germline V gene encodes CDR1 MDHEN and CDR2 SYDVKM. CDR3 length equals 12 residues. V lost 1 base, J lost 6 bases, and 4 bases lay in between. CDR3 DNA sequence: TGTGCCAGCAGTTTATTCACTCAGCCCCAGCATTTT. This gives the protein CASSLFTQPQHF.

V usage is TRBV30 and J usage is TRBJ2-3; unclear D gene. Germline values: CDR1 GTSNPN, CDR2 SVGIG (reference sequence). Between the trimmed V and J ends, which lost 0 bases and 1 base, there was a span of 8 bases. The CDR3 extends over 14 amino acids. CDR3 residues: CAWSVGLGTDTQYF. CDR3 bases: TGTGCCTGGAGTGTGGGTCTGGGCACAGATACGCAGTATTTT.

This chain links TRBV2 with TRBJ2-2; 11 nucleotides agree with TRBD2. CDR1 is SNHLY, CDR2 FYNNEI, per germline. The CDR3 consists of 16 residues. The V segment lost 5 bases and the J segment 6 bases; nucleotides outside the gene matches: 8. In DNA, the CDR3 is TGTGCCAGCAGTCTACGGCTAGCGGGGGGACCCGGGGAGCTGTTTTTT. Translated: CASSLRLAGGPGELFF. Full variable domain (outside the CDR3, taken from reference TRBV2 and TRBJ2-2): EPEVTQTPSHQVTQMGQEVILRCVPISNHLYFYWYRQILGQKVEFLVSFYNNEISEKSEIFDDQFSVERPDGSNFTLKIRSTKLEDSAMYFCASSLRLAGGPGELFFGEGSRLTVL.

The genes are TRBV28 and TRBJ2-1; unclear D gene. CDR1 and CDR2 from the germline V gene are MDHEN and SYDVKM. The CDR3 contains 15 residues. Trimming took 4 bases from V and 2 from J, leaving 12 bases between them. The CDR3 spells CASSYPTPTYNEQFF. The CDR3 nucleotides read TGTGCCAGCAGTTACCCCACTCCGACCTACAATGAGCAGTTCTTC.